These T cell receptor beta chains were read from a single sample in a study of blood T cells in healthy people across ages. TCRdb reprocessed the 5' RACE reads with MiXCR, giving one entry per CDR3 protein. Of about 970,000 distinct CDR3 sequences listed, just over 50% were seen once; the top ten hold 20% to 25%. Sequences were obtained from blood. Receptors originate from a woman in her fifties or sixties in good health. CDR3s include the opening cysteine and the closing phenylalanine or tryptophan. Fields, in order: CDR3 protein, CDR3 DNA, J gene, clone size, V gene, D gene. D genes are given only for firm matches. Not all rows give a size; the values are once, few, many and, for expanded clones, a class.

CASRAIRTHYEQYF | TGTGCCAGCAGAGCAATCCGTACCCACTACGAGCAGTACTTC | TRBJ2-7 | . | TRBV28 | .
CASSYRGVNYGYTF | TGTGCCAGCAGTTACAGGGGCGTCAACTATGGCTACACCTTC | TRBJ1-2 | many | TRBV27 | TRBD1
CASTPGTAADTQYF | TGTGCCAGCACGCCGGGGACAGCGGCAGATACGCAGTATTTT | TRBJ2-3 | . | TRBV2 | TRBD1
CASSLGLAGVAYGQYF | TGCGCCAGCAGCCTAGGGCTAGCGGGAGTCGCCTACGGGCAGTACTTC | TRBJ2-7 | . | TRBV4-1 | TRBD2
CSAESASGSVTGELFF | TGCAGCGCAGAAAGTGCTAGCGGGAGTGTCACCGGGGAGCTGTTTTTT | TRBJ2-2 | . | TRBV29-1 | TRBD2
CASSFAAASTDTQYF | TGTGCCAGCAGTTTCGCCGCAGCTAGCACAGATACGCAGTATTTT | TRBJ2-3 | . | TRBV12-3/TRBV12-4 | .
CASIMGGNTEQFF | TGTGCCAGCATTATGGGAGGGAACACTGAGCAGTTCTTC | TRBJ2-1 | few | TRBV28 | TRBD2
CASSYQAASYEQYF | TGTGCCAGCAGTTACCAGGCAGCCTCCTACGAGCAGTACTTC | TRBJ2-7 | . | TRBV6-5 | .
CASSLRDRVSYEQYF | TGTGCCAGCAGTCTCCGGGACAGGGTTTCGTACGAGCAGTACTTC | TRBJ2-7 | . | TRBV6-1 | TRBD1
CSASTLARPPQYF | TGCAGTGCTAGTACCCTAGCGAGACCTCCGCAGTACTTC | TRBJ2-5 | . | TRBV20-1 | .
CASSQVSVAEILYEQYF | TGCGCCAGCAGCCAAGTGTCCGTAGCGGAGATACTCTACGAGCAGTACTTC | TRBJ2-7 | few | TRBV4-1 | .
CASRATSGSYEQYF | TGTGCCAGCAGGGCTACTAGCGGGAGTTACGAGCAGTACTTC | TRBJ2-7 | many | TRBV6-5 | TRBD2
CASSQDIFSPQFEETQYF | TGTGCCAGCAGCCAAGATATTTTCTCCCCACAATTTGAGGAGACCCAGTACTTC | TRBJ2-5 | . | TRBV4-2 | .
CATSPKFTDTQYF | TGTGCCACCTCGCCCAAGTTTACAGATACGCAGTATTTT | TRBJ2-3 | few | TRBV15 | .
CASRDRASGANVLTF | TGTGCCAGCAGGGACAGGGCCTCTGGGGCCAACGTCCTGACTTTC | TRBJ2-6 | many | TRBV2 | TRBD1
CASRDGGQLNYGYTF | TGTGCCAGCAGGGACGGGGGACAGCTAAACTATGGCTACACCTTC | TRBJ1-2 | few | TRBV6-6 | TRBD1
CASSPKGGTDTQYF | TGCGCCAGCAGCCCGAAGGGCGGGACAGATACGCAGTATTTT | TRBJ2-3 | . | TRBV5-1 | .
CASSPRVLANYGYTF | TGCGCCAGCAGCCCGAGGGTATTAGCTAACTATGGCTACACCTTC | TRBJ1-2 | . | TRBV4-1 | .
CASSLFGQGSPQYF | TGTGCCAGCAGCTTGTTTGGACAGGGAAGCCCGCAGTATTTT | TRBJ2-3 | . | TRBV5-5 | TRBD1
CASSLGSRGSGNQPQHF | TGTGCCAGCAGTTTGGGGAGCAGGGGGTCGGGCAATCAGCCCCAGCATTTT | TRBJ1-5 | . | TRBV12-3/TRBV12-4 | TRBD1
CASSESGGQAQFF | TGTGCCAGCAGTGAATCGGGGGGCCAGGCGCAGTTCTTC | TRBJ2-1 | . | TRBV6-1 | .
CASSVRQGGIEQYF | TGTGCCAGCAGTGTGCGGCAGGGGGGGATTGAGCAGTACTTC | TRBJ2-5 | . | TRBV2 | .
CSAREKMPYEQYF | TGCAGTGCTAGAGAGAAAATGCCATACGAGCAGTACTTC | TRBJ2-7 | . | TRBV20-1 | .
CASSYERTGGPYEQYF | TGTGCCAGCAGTTATGAAAGGACAGGCGGACCCTACGAGCAGTACTTC | TRBJ2-7 | . | TRBV6-2/TRBV6-3 | TRBD1
CASTGTSGGGDYEQYF | TGTGCCAGCACCGGGACTAGCGGTGGGGGGGACTACGAGCAGTACTTC | TRBJ2-7 | . | TRBV7-9 | TRBD2
CASSQGPGGLALYEQYF | TGCGCCAGCAGCCAAGGCCCGGGAGGACTAGCCCTGTACGAGCAGTACTTC | TRBJ2-7 | . | TRBV4-1 | TRBD2
CASSYGTSGRLVGTQYF | TGTGCCAGCAGTTACGGGACTAGCGGGAGGTTGGTGGGGACCCAGTACTTC | TRBJ2-5 | . | TRBV6-2/TRBV6-3 | TRBD2